This T cell receptor (beta chain) was documented in a study of CD8 T cells in Susac syndrome. This clonotype turned up a few times. Germline lookup yields CDR1 MNHNS and CDR2 SASEGT. The CDR3 is 12 amino acids. V was shortened by 3 bases and J by 1 base, with 1 base between the two germline ends. Treatment-naive patients with stable or active relapsing-remitting disease were the multiple sclerosis controls. Through negative isolation, CD4+ and CD8+ T cells were obtained, while TEMRA cells were enriched using FACS. It was with random hexamers that about 0.45 to 1 ug RNA was reverse transcribed. TCRdb analysed the immunoSEQ multiplex PCR reads with MiXCR anew, one entry per CDR3 protein. The data hold 150,000 to 200,000 distinct CDR3 sequences, with roughly 92% observed a single time.

The receptor was derived from a human donor with multiple sclerosis. V usage is TRBV6-1 and J usage is TRBJ1-3; D is unresolved. The sequenced sample consisted of CD4+ T cells from PBMCs. Here the CDR3 DNA reads TGTGCCAGCAGTGAGTCTGGAAACACCATATATTTT. Translation gives CASSESGNTIYF.